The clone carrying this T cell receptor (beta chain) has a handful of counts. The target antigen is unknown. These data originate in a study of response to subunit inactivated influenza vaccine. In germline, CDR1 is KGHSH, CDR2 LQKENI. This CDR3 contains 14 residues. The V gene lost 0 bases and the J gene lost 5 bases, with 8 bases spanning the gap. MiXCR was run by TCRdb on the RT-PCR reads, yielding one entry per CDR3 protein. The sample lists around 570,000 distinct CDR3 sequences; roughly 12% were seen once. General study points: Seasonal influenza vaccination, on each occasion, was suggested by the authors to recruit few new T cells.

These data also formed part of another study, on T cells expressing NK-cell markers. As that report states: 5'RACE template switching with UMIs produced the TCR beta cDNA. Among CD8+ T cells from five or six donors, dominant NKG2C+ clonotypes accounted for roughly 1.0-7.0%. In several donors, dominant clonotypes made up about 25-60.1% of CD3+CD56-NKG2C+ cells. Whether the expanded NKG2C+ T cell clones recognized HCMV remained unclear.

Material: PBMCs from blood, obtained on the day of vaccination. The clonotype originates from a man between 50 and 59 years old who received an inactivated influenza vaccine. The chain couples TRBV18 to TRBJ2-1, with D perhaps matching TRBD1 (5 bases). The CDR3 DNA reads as TGTGCCAGCTCACCACCGGGGCCAGACAATGAGCAGTTCTTC. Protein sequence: CASSPPGPDNEQFF.